This T cell receptor (beta chain) was obtained from a study of CD8 T cells in Susac syndrome. High-throughput TCR beta sequencing covered peripheral CD8+ and CD4+ T cells. TEMRA cells were FACS-enriched and CD8+ and CD4+ T cells negatively isolated. Reverse transcription used roughly 0.45 to 1 ug RNA and random hexamers. Amplification of TCR beta CDR3 used immunoSEQ multiplex PCR across 54 Vbeta and 13 Jbeta. TCRdb independently ran MiXCR on the immunoSEQ multiplex PCR reads; one entry per CDR3 protein. This sample has some 300,000 distinct CDR3 sequences; approximately 85% occur once, and the top ten carry around 0.22%. The CDR3 contains 17 residues. In germline, CDR1 is SGHDT, CDR2 YYEEEE. Trimming shortened V by 0 bases and J by 3 bases, and 19 bases separated the two germline ends.

This receptor was taken from a human donor with multiple sclerosis. Sequenced input: CD8+ T cells from PBMCs. The chain recombines TRBV5-6 with TRBJ2-7, with a weak D call TRBD2 (6 bases). This chain's CDR3 is CASSLVYSGEAGYEQYF. The CDR3 DNA is TGTGCCAGCAGCTTGGTGTATTCGGGGGAGGCAGGCTACGAGCAGTACTTC.